A single sample gave rise to the 4 T cell receptor beta chains below, sequenced in a study of post-analysis software for immune sequencing data. General observations from the study: About 5 TRBV segments (TRBV5-6, TRBV5-1 and TRBV20-1 among them) occurred more frequently in patients than in controls.

cDNA libraries for TCR beta contained unique molecular identifiers. One entry per CDR3 protein, called by TCRdb with MiXCR from the PCR reads. This table has hundreds of thousands of distinct CDR3 sequences, roughly 45% appearing once. Their antigen targets remain unknown. The sample was blood. These receptors originate from a girl aged 5 to 17 with multiple sclerosis.

The chain couples TRBV4-1 to TRBJ1-4, with 8 bases that match TRBD1. The ends lost 4 bases at V and 6 bases at J; junction bases unmatched: 19. Per the germline V gene, CDR1 is MGHRA and CDR2 is YSYEKL. CDR3 size: 19 residues. The CDR3 region has the DNA TGCGCCAGCAGCCCTCCCGGGGGGACAGGACGCCTCGAGGATGAAAAACTGTTTTTT. It specifies CASSPPGGTGRLEDEKLFF.

In nucleotides, the CDR3 is TGCGCCAGCAGCTTGGAGGGACAGAGCTCCTACGAGCAGTACTTC. It encodes CASSLEGQSSYEQYF. This sequence joins TRBV5-1 and TRBJ2-7; 7 nucleotides align to TRBD1. V lost 0 bases and J lost 0; bases outside the gene matches: 3. Germline CDR1 reads SGHRS; CDR2 reads YFSETQ. CDR3 length: 15 residues. The entire variable domain, with the rest obtained from reference TRBV5-1 and TRBJ2-7, is as follows: KAGVTQTPRYLIKTRGQQVTLSCSPISGHRSVSWYQQTPGQGLQFLFEYFSETQRNKGNFPGRFSGRQFSNSRSEMNVSTLELGDSALYLCASSLEGQSSYEQYFGPGTRLTVT.

The V and J genes are TRBV29-1 and TRBJ2-1; no definite D call. Deletions cut 3 bases from V and 3 bases from J, with 6 bases between. This CDR3 is 12 amino acids long. Germline V CDR1 and CDR2: SQVTM, ANQGSEA. CDR3 sequence reads: CSVDPDYNEQFF. CDR3 in DNA: TGCAGCGTTGATCCGGACTACAATGAGCAGTTCTTC.

There are a few counts of this clonotype. The rearrangement links TRBV6-6 to TRBJ2-3; D uncertain. Per the germline V gene, CDR1 is MNHNY and CDR2 is SVGAGI (reference sequence). The CDR3 runs 11 residues. Trimming cost V 6 bases and J 4 bases, with 5 bases left between them. The CDR3 region is CASRVADTQYF. As DNA, the CDR3 is TGTGCCAGCAGGGTTGCAGATACGCAGTATTTT.